Following are 31 T cell receptor beta chains from one sample sequenced in a study of shared clonotypes between healthy human individuals. Profiling relied on immunoSEQ multiplex PCR, and the TCRdb table lists in-frame clones only, not all of them. The top ten hold around 2% of the sample, which has about 710,000 clones, 73% seen once. The sequenced material came from memory CD4+ T cells sorted from blood. Subset denoted: CD45RA-negative fraction. These receptors were collected from a woman in her 30s in good health.

This clone has only one observation. This CDR3 is CASSLAPPGGEQYF. The CDR3 region has the DNA TGTGCCAGCAGTCTAGCCCCACCTGGAGGGGAGCAGTACTTC. The chain carries TRBV5-6 and TRBJ2-7, with a weak D call TRBD2 (6 bases). The CDR3 spans 14 residues. Deletions cut 5 bases from V and 7 bases from J, with 19 bases between. In germline, CDR1 is SGHDT, CDR2 YYEEEE.

This chain connects TRBV5-1 to TRBJ1-4; no firm D call. Looked up from germline, CDR1 is SGHRS and CDR2 is YFSETQ. Trimming left V 5 bases short and J 5 bases short, with 13 bases between. The CDR3 consists of 14 residues. CDR3 coding DNA: TGCGCCAGCAGTCCGTTGGGGTTAAATGAAAAACTGTTTTTT. It translates to CASSPLGLNEKLFF.

The chain is built from TRBV30 and TRBJ1-6, with unresolved D. CDR3 length: 11 residues. Germline CDR1 and CDR2: GTSNPN and SVGIG (reference sequence). Deletions cut 4 bases from V and 5 bases from J, with 3 bases between. The CDR3 DNA sequence: TGTGCCTGGACCGATAATTCACCCCTCCACTTT. This encodes CAWTDNSPLHF.

The rearrangement links TRBV6-5 to TRBJ1-5; the D is unclear. The CDR3 is made up of 13 amino acids. The V and J ends lost 11 bases and 6 bases respectively, with 17 bases between them. The germline CDR1 and CDR2 sequences are MNHEY and SVGAGI. The CDR3, as DNA: TGTGCCGGGCTTCTAAGGACGGTTCAGCCCCAGCATTTT. Its translation: CAGLLRTVQPQHF.

V is TRBV28 and J is TRBJ1-1, with unresolved D. Trimming stripped 2 bases from V and 4 bases from J, with 5 bases between. The length of the CDR3 is 12 residues. The germline V gene has CDR1 MDHEN and CDR2 SYDVKM. CDR3 DNA: TGTGCCAGCAGTTTAGGTTTCACTGAAGCTTTCTTT. Protein product: CASSLGFTEAFF.

The CDR3 spells CGGAADSGANVLTF. CDR3 in DNA: TGTGGCGGGGCAGCAGACTCTGGGGCCAACGTCCTGACTTTC. The rearrangement uses TRBV2 and TRBJ2-6; maybe TRBD2 (6 bases). The CDR3 contains 14 residues. Germline CDR1 is SNHLY and CDR2 is FYNNEI.

V is TRBV19 and J is TRBJ1-2, with D possibly matching TRBD1 (5 bases). The length of the CDR3 is 13 residues. V lost 6 bases, J lost 0 bases, and 8 bases lay in between. The germline CDR1 and CDR2 sequences are LNHDA and SQIVND (reference sequence). The CDR3 reads CASRTQANYGYTF. For the CDR3, the DNA is TGTGCCAGTAGAACACAGGCTAACTATGGCTACACCTTC.

This rearrangement joins TRBV7-2 to TRBJ2-5; D may be TRBD2 (6 bases). V lost 5 bases and J lost 1, with 11 bases in between. Germline lookup yields CDR1 SGHTA and CDR2 FQGNSA. The CDR3 covers 14 residues. CDR3 loop: CASSPAGLQETQYF. Written as DNA, the CDR3 is TGTGCCAGCAGCCCTGCGGGGCTCCAAGAGACCCAGTACTTC.

The chain uses TRBV28 and TRBJ2-1; D may be TRBD1 (6 bases). The CDR3 sequence is 15 residues long. Trimming took off 3 bases at V and 4 bases at J, with 13 bases between the two ends. Germline loops: CDR1 MDHEN, CDR2 SYDVKM. CDR3 sequence (DNA): TGTGCCAGCAGTTTGGTCCAGGGGTGGTACAATGAGCAGTTCTTC. Translating it yields CASSLVQGWYNEQFF.

V and J are TRBV6-4 and TRBJ2-6; possible D gene TRBD2, 6 bases. The CDR3 sequence is 16 residues long. Germline V gene data show CDR1 as MRHNA and CDR2 as SNTAGT. V gave up 5 bases and J gave up 4 bases, with 15 bases separating them. CDR3 in amino acids: CASSPSGGSGANVLTF. DNA of the CDR3: TGTGCCAGCAGTCCCAGTGGGGGGTCCGGGGCCAACGTCCTGACTTTC.

The gene calls are TRBV19 and TRBJ1-5; tentative D call: TRBD1 (6 bases). The CDR3 runs to 12 residues. The V and J ends lost 4 bases and 7 bases respectively, with 8 bases between them. Germline values: CDR1 LNHDA, CDR2 SQIVND (reference sequence). The CDR3 here is CASSKGEQPQHF. For the CDR3, the DNA is TGTGCCAGTAGTAAGGGGGAACAGCCCCAGCATTTT. Combining the CDR3 with reference TRBV19 and TRBJ1-5 gives the whole variable domain DGGITQSPKYLFRKEGQNVTLSCEQNLNHDAMYWYRQDPGQGLRLIYYSQIVNDFQKGDIAEGYSVSREKKESFPLTVTSAQKNPTAFYLCASSKGEQPQHFGDGTRLSIL.

The rearrangement uses TRBV19 and TRBJ2-3; 10 bases fit TRBD1. The junction had 1 base not matched to a gene; V was cut back by 4 bases and J by 3 bases. The CDR3 has 14 residues. From germline, CDR1 is LNHDA and CDR2 SQIVND (reference sequence). CDR3 amino acids: CASSRDRGTDTQYF. CDR3 sequence (DNA): TGTGCCAGTAGTAGGGACAGGGGTACAGATACGCAGTATTTT.

This chain connects TRBV6-1 to TRBJ2-7, with 8 bases identical to TRBD1. CDR1 and CDR2 (germline): MNHNS, SASEGT. V gave up 10 bases and J gave up 1 base; unmatched junction bases: 9. CDR3 length: 14 amino acids. CDR3 region: CATLGQGGSYEQYF. For the CDR3, the DNA is TGTGCCACCTTAGGACAGGGAGGTTCCTACGAGCAGTACTTC.

This clone was picked up one time. The rearrangement joins TRBV27 to TRBJ2-3; 7 bases are a match to TRBD2. The germline gives CDR1 MNHEY, CDR2 SMNVEV (reference sequence). The V and J ends lost 5 bases and 2 bases, in that order; junction bases with no gene match: 4. The CDR3 is 14 residues long. DNA for the CDR3: TGTGCCAGCAGTCCCCTAGCGGTCACAGATACGCAGTATTTT. Protein product: CASSPLAVTDTQYF.

The V and J genes are TRBV4-1 and TRBJ2-3, with no clear D. CDR1 is MGHRA and CDR2 is YSYEKL in the germline V gene. Trimming took 4 bases from V and 0 from J, leaving 8 bases between them. This CDR3 is built from 14 residues. CDR3 sequence (DNA): TGCGCCAGCAGCCCTCGGACGAGCACAGATACGCAGTATTTT. It yields the protein CASSPRTSTDTQYF.

This chain uses TRBV11-2 with TRBJ2-5; the match to TRBD1 covers 8 bases. The J call may be wrong; the DNA end is better matched by TRBJ2-7. The CDR3 extends over 16 amino acids. Looked up from germline, CDR1 is SGHAT and CDR2 is FQNNGV. The CDR3 DNA reads TGTGCCAGCAGCTTAGAAGGCGGGACAGGTTCCTACGAGCAGTACTTC. Amino acid sequence: CASSLEGGTGSYEQYF.

The chain couples TRBV28 to TRBJ2-5; D is unresolved. TRBJ2-7 explains the end of the DNA better; the J call may be wrong. The V gene's germline CDR1 is MDHEN and CDR2 SYDVKM. The CDR3 spans 15 residues. The CDR3 DNA reads as TGTGCCAGCATCCCTCTGGGGTCGGAATCCTACGAGCAGTACTTC. Protein sequence: CASIPLGSESYEQYF.

The chain carries TRBV7-2 and TRBJ2-1, with TRBD2 as a possible D gene (5 bases). V dropped 5 bases and J dropped 7 bases, with 18 bases sitting between them. Germline loops: CDR1 SGHTA, CDR2 FQGNSA. The CDR3 contains 15 residues. The DNA for the CDR3 is TGTGCCAGCAGCCGCAACGCCCTTACTAGTAATGAGCAGTTCTTC. Protein product: CASSRNALTSNEQFF.

The V gene is TRBV19, the J gene TRBJ1-5, with a weak D call TRBD1 (6 bases). Looked up from germline, CDR1 is LNHDA and CDR2 is SQIVND (reference sequence). V was clipped by 5 bases and J by 6 bases, with 11 bases between them. This CDR3 contains 13 residues. The CDR3 DNA reads as TGTGCCAGTAGTGGGGGCTGGGGTCAGCCCCAGCATTTT. Amino acid sequence: CASSGGWGQPQHF.

This clone was counted ten times or more. CDR3 residues: CASSGQGGSTDTQYF. The CDR3 coding sequence is TGCGCCAGCAGCGGACAGGGAGGGAGCACAGATACGCAGTATTTT. V and J are TRBV5-1 and TRBJ2-3; tentative D call: TRBD1 (8 bases). Looked up from germline, CDR1 is SGHRS and CDR2 is YFSETQ. The V end lost 4 bases, the J end lost 0 bases, and 12 bases lay between the germline ends. There are 15 residues in the CDR3.

The rearrangement uses TRBV7-2 and TRBJ2-6; D is unresolved. CDR1 and CDR2 from the germline V gene are SGHTA and FQGNSA. CDR3 length: 15 amino acids. Trimming shortened V by 4 bases and J by 1 base, and 8 bases separated the two germline ends. As DNA, the CDR3 is TGTGCCAGCAGCTATGGACGGTCTGGGGCCAACGTCCTGACTTTC. Its protein is CASSYGRSGANVLTF.

This clone has a count of ten or more. The rearrangement uses TRBV28 and TRBJ1-1; D is ambiguous. V was trimmed by 5 bases and J by 5 bases, leaving 12 bases between them. CDR1 and CDR2 from the germline V gene are MDHEN and SYDVKM. CDR3 length equals 13 residues. In DNA form, the CDR3 reads TGTGCCAGCAGTCTCGACCCCTGGACTGAAGCTTTCTTT. Translated: CASSLDPWTEAFF.

This clone was seen only a few times. V and J are TRBV2 and TRBJ2-7; 7 bases match TRBD2. The V segment lost 11 bases and the J segment 3 bases; nucleotides outside the gene matches: 13. Germline CDR1 reads SNHLY; CDR2 reads FYNNEI. This CDR3 has 14 amino acids. CDR3 nucleotide sequence: TGTGCCTCCGGCAGGGCTAGCGGAGGCTACGAGCAGTACTTC. It codes for CASGRASGGYEQYF. The full variable domain, with the rest looked up from reference TRBV2 and TRBJ2-7, is EPEVTQTPSHQVTQMGQEVILRCVPISNHLYFYWYRQILGQKVEFLVSFYNNEISEKSEIFDDQFSVERPDGSNFTLKIRSTKLEDSAMYFCASGRASGGYEQYFGPGTRLTVT.

The chain uses TRBV20-1 and TRBJ1-1, with D hard to call. The CDR3 spans 11 residues. The germline V gene encodes CDR1 DFQATT and CDR2 SNEGSKA (reference sequence). Trimming shortened V by 6 bases and J by 10 bases, and 15 bases separated the two germline ends. The CDR3 loop reads CSATSGVSAFF. The CDR3 nucleotides are TGCAGTGCAACTTCCGGGGTGTCAGCTTTCTTT.

The rearrangement joins TRBV7-6 to TRBJ2-7, with 7 bases lining up with TRBD2. This CDR3 contains 14 residues. CDR1 and CDR2 from the germline V gene are SGHVS and FNYEAQ. The V gene end was trimmed by 5 bases and the J gene end by 6 bases; junction bases not matched to a gene: 10. The CDR3 nucleotides are TGTGCCAGCAGCCCTGGGGGGGGTTTGCGCGAGCAGTACTTC. Translation gives CASSPGGGLREQYF.

Notes on this clone: Other DNA sequences in the sample encode the same CDR3. This rearrangement joins TRBV5-1 to TRBJ2-7; no clear D gene. Per the germline V gene, CDR1 is SGHRS and CDR2 is YFSETQ. CDR3 length: 14 residues. V was pared by 0 bases and J by 0 bases, with 7 bases between. CDR3 DNA sequence: TGCGCCAGCAGCTTGGGAGGATCCTCCTACGAGCAGTACTTC. Encoded protein: CASSLGGSSYEQYF.

V is TRBV10-3 and J is TRBJ1-3, with D hard to call. This CDR3 spans 13 amino acids. Per the germline V gene, CDR1 is ENHRY and CDR2 is SYGVKD. Trimming pared 3 bases from V and 0 bases from J, leaving 3 bases between. CDR3 nucleotide sequence: TGTGCCATCAGTGACAACTCTGGAAACACCATATATTTT. Protein: CAISDNSGNTIYF.

The CDR3 spells CASSLGLKEIGELFF. Written as DNA, the CDR3 is TGTGCCAGCAGCCTGGGACTAAAAGAAATCGGGGAGCTGTTTTTT. The chain is built from TRBV4-2 and TRBJ2-2, with TRBD2 identical over 7 bases. The germline gives CDR1 LGHNA, CDR2 YNFKEQ. The CDR3 runs 15 residues. The V and J ends lost 4 bases and 7 bases, in that order; junction bases with no gene match: 9.

This chain links TRBV5-1 with TRBJ2-1; 10 positions agree with TRBD2. This CDR3 contains 14 residues. Germline values: CDR1 SGHRS, CDR2 YFSETQ. V trimming: 7 bases; J trimming: 0 bases; junction bases outside the gene matches: 1. CDR3 in amino acids: CASASGSSYNEQFF. CDR3 nucleotides: TGCGCCAGCGCTAGCGGGAGCTCCTACAATGAGCAGTTCTTC. The variable domain in full, with the rest retrieved from reference TRBV5-1 and TRBJ2-1, is KAGVTQTPRYLIKTRGQQVTLSCSPISGHRSVSWYQQTPGQGLQFLFEYFSETQRNKGNFPGRFSGRQFSNSRSEMNVSTLELGDSALYLCASASGSSYNEQFFGPGTRLTVL.

This clone occurred a few times. Other DNA variants within this sample encode the same CDR3. CDR3 amino acids: CASSRDPGANVLTF. The CDR3 DNA follows: TGTGCCAGCAGCCGTGATCCTGGGGCCAACGTCCTGACTTTC. This rearrangement joins TRBV27 to TRBJ2-6; D is ambiguous. CDR3 length equals 14 residues. Germline V gene data show CDR1 as MNHEY and CDR2 as SMNVEV (reference sequence). V shed 6 bases and J shed 2 bases, with 8 bases lying between them.

Ten or more counts support this clone. The chain uses TRBV28 and TRBJ1-3; TRBD1 matches at 8 bases. The CDR3 runs 15 residues. Germline V gene sequence: CDR1 MDHEN, CDR2 SYDVKM. The ends lost 6 bases at V and 5 bases at J; junction bases unmatched: 9. CDR3 region: CASRPGQGYRNTIYF. In DNA, the CDR3 is TGTGCCAGCAGGCCCGGACAGGGATATAGAAACACCATATATTTT.